This TCR beta chain was sequenced during a study of blood T cell repertoires in COVID-19. Background on the study: Acute and convalescent COVID-19 specimens originated in the United States, Italy and Spain. The cDNA or gDNA used as material had been derived from T cells, B-cell-depleted T cells, or PBMCs.

V lost 5 bases to trimming and J lost 8 bases, with 15 bases between them. Germline assignment: CDR1 SQVTM and CDR2 ANQGSEA. The CDR3 extends over 12 amino acids. Seattle patients were enrolled during active infection and followed longitudinally. Using immunoSEQ multiplex PCR, the repertoire was profiled, and TCRdb retains in-frame clones only, with some absent. Of 250,000 to 350,000 clones listed, about 85% are singletons. The TCR comes from a human donor with COVID-19, enrolled during active disease. The donor label of this sample is uncertain. Sequenced: peripheral blood. The chain links TRBV29-1 to TRBJ1-2; D call uncertain. CDR3 DNA sequence: TGCAGCGTTTTGGAGGACGCACGGGGCTACACCTTC. Translation: CSVLEDARGYTF.